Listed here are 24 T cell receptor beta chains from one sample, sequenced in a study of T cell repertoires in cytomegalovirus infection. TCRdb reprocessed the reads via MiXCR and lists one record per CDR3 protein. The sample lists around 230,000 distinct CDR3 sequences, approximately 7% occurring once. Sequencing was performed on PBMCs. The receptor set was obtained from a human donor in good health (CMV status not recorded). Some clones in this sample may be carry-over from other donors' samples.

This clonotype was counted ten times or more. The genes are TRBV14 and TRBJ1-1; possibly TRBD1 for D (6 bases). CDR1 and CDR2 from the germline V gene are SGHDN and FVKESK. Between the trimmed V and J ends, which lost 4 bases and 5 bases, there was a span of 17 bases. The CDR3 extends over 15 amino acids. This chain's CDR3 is CASSLRGGVGTEAFF. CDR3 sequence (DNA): TGTGCCAGCAGCCTAAGAGGGGGGGTCGGAACTGAAGCTTTCTTT.

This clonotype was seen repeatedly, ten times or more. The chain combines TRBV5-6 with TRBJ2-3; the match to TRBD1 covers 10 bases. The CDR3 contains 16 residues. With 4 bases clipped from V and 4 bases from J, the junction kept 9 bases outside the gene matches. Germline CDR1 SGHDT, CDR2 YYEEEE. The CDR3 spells CASSQTGGVWPDTQYF. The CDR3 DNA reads TGTGCCAGCAGCCAGACAGGGGGCGTATGGCCAGATACGCAGTATTTT.

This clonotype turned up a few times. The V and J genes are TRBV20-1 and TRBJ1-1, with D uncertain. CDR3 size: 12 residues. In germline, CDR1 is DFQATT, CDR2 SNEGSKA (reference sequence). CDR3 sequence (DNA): TGCAGCATCTGGCAGCTCTACACTGAAGCTTTCTTT. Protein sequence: CSIWQLYTEAFF.

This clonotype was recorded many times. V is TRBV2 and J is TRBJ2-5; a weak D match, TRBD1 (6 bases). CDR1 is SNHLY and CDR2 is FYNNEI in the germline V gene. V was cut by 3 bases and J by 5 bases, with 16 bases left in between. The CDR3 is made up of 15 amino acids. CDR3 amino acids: CASSEPQQGLETQYF. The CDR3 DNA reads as TGTGCCAGCAGTGAGCCCCAACAGGGTTTGGAGACCCAGTACTTC. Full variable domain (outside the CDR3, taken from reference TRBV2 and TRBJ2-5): EPEVTQTPSHQVTQMGQEVILRCVPISNHLYFYWYRQILGQKVEFLVSFYNNEISEKSEIFDDQFSVERPDGSNFTLKIRSTKLEDSAMYFCASSEPQQGLETQYFGPGTRLLVL.

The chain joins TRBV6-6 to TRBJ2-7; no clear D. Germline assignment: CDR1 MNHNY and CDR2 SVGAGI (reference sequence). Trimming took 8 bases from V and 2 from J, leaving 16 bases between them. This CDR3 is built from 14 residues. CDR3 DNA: TGTGCCAGCTCCCCGGAGCAGGCGACCTACGAGCAGTACTTC. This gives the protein CASSPEQATYEQYF.

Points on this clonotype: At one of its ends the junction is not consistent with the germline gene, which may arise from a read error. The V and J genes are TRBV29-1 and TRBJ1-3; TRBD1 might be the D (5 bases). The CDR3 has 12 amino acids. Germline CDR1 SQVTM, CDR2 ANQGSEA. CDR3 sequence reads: CSAGQGGNTIYF. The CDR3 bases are TGCAGCGCTGGACAAGGCGGAAACACTATATATTTT.

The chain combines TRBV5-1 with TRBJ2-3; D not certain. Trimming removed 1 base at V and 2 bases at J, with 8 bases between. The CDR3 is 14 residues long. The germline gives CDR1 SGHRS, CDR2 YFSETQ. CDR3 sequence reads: CASSLTSFTDTQYF. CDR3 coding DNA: TGCGCCAGCAGCTTGACAAGTTTCACAGATACGCAGTATTTT.

CDR3: CASSSRTSGAQPQHF. The CDR3 nucleotides are TGTGCCAGCAGCTCTCGGACCTCAGGGGCTCAGCCCCAGCATTTT. The genes are TRBV5-5 and TRBJ1-5; possible D gene TRBD1, 6 bases. The germline V and J ends were trimmed by 3 bases and 6 bases, with 16 bases remaining between them. The CDR3 has 15 residues. Per the germline V gene, CDR1 is SGHKS and CDR2 is YYEKEE (reference sequence).

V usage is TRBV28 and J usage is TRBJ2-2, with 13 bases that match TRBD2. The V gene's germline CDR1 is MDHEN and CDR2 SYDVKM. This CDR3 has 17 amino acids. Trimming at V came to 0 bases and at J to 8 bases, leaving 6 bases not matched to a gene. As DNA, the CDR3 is TGTGCCAGCAGTTTATGGCAACTAGCGGGAGGGCCTGGGGAGCTGTTTTTT. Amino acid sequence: CASSLWQLAGGPGELFF.

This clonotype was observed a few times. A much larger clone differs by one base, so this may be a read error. The CDR3 protein is CASSLAFVGVTDTQYF. CDR3 in DNA: TGTGCCAGCAGCTTAGCGTTTGTCGGGGTCACAGATACGCAGTATTTT. The gene calls are TRBV7-2 and TRBJ2-3; D is perhaps TRBD2 (5 bases). The germline V and J ends were trimmed by 0 bases and 2 bases, with 12 bases remaining between them. Germline values: CDR1 SGHTA, CDR2 FQGNSA. This CDR3 has 16 amino acids.

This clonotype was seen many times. The CDR3 here is CASRGLGNQPQHF. The CDR3 DNA is TGTGCCAGCAGAGGTTTGGGCAATCAGCCCCAGCATTTT. V gene TRBV6-1 combines with J gene TRBJ1-5; D is undetermined. The CDR3 loop spans 13 amino acids. V was trimmed by 6 bases and J by 2 bases, leaving 8 bases between them. Germline V lookup: CDR1 MNHNS, CDR2 SASEGT.

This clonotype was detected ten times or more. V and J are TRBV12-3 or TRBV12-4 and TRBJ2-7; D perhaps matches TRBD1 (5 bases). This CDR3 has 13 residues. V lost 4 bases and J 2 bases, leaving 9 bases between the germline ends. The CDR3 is CASSSDSPYEQYF. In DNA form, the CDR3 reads TGTGCCAGCAGTTCCGACAGCCCCTACGAGCAGTACTTC.

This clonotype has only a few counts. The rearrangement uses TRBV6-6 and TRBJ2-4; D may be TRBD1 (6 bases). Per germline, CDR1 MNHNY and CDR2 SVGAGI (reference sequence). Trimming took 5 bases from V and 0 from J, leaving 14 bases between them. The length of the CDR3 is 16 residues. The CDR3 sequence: CASSPGTLLAKNIQYF. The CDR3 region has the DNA TGTGCCAGCAGTCCCGGGACACTACTAGCCAAAAACATTCAGTACTTC.

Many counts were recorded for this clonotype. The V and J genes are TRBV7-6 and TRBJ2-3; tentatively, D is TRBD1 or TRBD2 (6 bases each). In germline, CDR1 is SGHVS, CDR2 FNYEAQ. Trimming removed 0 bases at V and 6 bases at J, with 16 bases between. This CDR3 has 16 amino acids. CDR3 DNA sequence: TGTGCCAGCAGCTTAGCGACGGGGGCCTCACCGGATACGCAGTATTTT. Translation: CASSLATGASPDTQYF.

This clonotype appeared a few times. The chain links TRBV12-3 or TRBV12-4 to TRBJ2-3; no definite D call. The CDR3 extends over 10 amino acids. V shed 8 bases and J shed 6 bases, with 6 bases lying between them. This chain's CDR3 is CASSGDTQYF. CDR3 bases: TGTGCCAGCTCCGGGGATACGCAGTATTTT.

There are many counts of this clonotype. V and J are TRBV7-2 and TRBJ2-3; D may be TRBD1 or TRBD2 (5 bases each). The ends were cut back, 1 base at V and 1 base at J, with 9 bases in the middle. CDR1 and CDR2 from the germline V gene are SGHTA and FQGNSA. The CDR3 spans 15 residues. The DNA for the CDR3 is TGTGCCAGCAGCTTAGAGGGACGGGGCACAGATACGCAGTATTTT. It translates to CASSLEGRGTDTQYF.

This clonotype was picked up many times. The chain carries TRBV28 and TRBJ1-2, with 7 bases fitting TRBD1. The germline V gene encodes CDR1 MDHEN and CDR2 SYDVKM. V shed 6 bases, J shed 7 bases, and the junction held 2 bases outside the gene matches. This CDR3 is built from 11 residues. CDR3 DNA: TGTGCCAGCAGACGGGACAGTGGCTACACCTTC. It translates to CASRRDSGYTF.

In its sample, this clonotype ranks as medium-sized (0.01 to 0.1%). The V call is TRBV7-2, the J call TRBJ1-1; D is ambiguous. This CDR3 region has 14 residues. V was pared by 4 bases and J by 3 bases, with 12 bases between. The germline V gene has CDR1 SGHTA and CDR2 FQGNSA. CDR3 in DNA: TGTGCCAGCAGCTCCGATACCTTCTACACTGAAGCTTTCTTT. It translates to CASSSDTFYTEAFF.

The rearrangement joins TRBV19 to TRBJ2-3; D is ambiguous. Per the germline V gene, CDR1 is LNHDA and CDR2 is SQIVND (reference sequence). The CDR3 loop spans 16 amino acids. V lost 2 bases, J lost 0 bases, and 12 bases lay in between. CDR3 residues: CASSIKLPFSTDTQYF. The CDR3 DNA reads TGTGCCAGTAGTATAAAGTTGCCATTCAGCACAGATACGCAGTATTTT.

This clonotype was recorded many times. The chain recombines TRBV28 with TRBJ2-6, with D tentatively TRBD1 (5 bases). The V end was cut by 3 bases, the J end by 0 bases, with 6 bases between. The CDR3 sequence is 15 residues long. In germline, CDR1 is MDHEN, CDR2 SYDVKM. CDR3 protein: CASSLDTSGANVLTF. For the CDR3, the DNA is TGTGCCAGCAGTTTGGACACCTCTGGGGCCAACGTCCTGACTTTC.

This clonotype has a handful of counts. CDR3 protein: CASNPGQKYTEAFF. The CDR3 region has the DNA TGTGCCAGCAACCCCGGACAGAAGTACACTGAAGCTTTCTTT. V and J are TRBV27 and TRBJ1-1, with D perhaps TRBD1 (6 bases). Germline lookup yields CDR1 MNHEY and CDR2 SMNVEV (reference sequence). The V end lost 7 bases, the J end lost 3 bases, and 15 bases lay between the germline ends. The CDR3 consists of 14 residues.

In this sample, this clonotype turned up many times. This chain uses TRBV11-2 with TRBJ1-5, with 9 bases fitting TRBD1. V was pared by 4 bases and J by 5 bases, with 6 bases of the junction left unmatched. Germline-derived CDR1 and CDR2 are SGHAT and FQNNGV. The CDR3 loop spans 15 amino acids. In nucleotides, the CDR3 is TGTGCCAGCAGCTCCTCGACAGGGGGGCATCAGCCCCAGCATTTT. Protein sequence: CASSSSTGGHQPQHF. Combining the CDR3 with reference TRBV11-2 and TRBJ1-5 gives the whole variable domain EAGVAQSPRYKIIEKRQSVAFWCNPISGHATLYWYQQILGQGPKLLIQFQNNGVVDDSQLPKDRFSAERLKGVDSTLKIQPAKLEDSAVYLCASSSSTGGHQPQHFGDGTRLSIL.

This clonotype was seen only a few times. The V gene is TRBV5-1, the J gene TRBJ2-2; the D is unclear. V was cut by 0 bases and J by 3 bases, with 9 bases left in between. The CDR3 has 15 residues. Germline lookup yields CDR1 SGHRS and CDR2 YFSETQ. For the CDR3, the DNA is TGCGCCAGCAGCTTGGAACGGCGCTACACCGGGGAGCTGTTTTTT. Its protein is CASSLERRYTGELFF.

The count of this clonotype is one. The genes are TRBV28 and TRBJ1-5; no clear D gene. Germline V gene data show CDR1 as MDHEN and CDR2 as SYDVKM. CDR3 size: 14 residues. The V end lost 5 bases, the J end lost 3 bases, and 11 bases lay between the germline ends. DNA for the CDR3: TGTGCCAGCAGTCCCCGACGGGTCAATCAGCCCCAGCATTTT. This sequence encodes CASSPRRVNQPQHF.